Reported below is one T cell receptor beta chain. Its target is not known. A junction boundary mismatches the germline segment, possibly from a read error. Drawing of peripheral blood yielded roughly 9.3 milliliters from each donor. This sample stems from a study of blood T cells in healthy people across ages. Overall study findings and caveats: In the absence of known donor CMV status, changes in expanded clonotypes were possibly confounded. Age brought a roughly linear fall in TCR beta diversity measured per million T cells.

Through a sample-barcoded 5' primer and a J-beta primer mix, a second PCR was run for roughly 6 to 11 cycles. TCRdb re-called the 5' RACE reads through MiXCR, storing one row per CDR3 protein. The profile shows about 1.8 million distinct CDR3 sequences, roughly 49% of them singletons. The CDR3 is 13 amino acids. The V gene's germline CDR1 is SGHTA and CDR2 FQGNSA. The rearrangement links TRBV7-2 to TRBJ1-2; maybe TRBD1 (5 bases). The sequencing input was blood. This TCR was recovered from a woman in her forties in good health. The CDR3, as DNA: TGTGCTAGCAGCTCCCCGGTAGGGGATGGCTACACCTTC. This sequence encodes CASSSPVGDGYTF.